The entry that follows covers one T cell receptor (beta chain) sequence. Its specificity is not known. The sample is drawn from a study of graft-versus-host responses after intestinal transplantation. Study at large: Multivisceral, liver-intestinal, or isolated intestinal transplants were received by the recipients. Anti-thymocyte globulin induction preceded three to four years of tacrolimus and steroid maintenance in all recipients.

Points from the study as a whole: Elevated graft-versus-host to host-versus-graft clonal ratios in allografts were recorded for patients with graft-donor T cell macrochimerism. Detection of GvH clones occurred in recipient marrow, and some had their first appearance in ileum or blood.

Clones were read by immunoSEQ multiplex PCR, and TCRdb kept only the in-frame ones, dropping some. The data contain 37,000 or so clones, about 90% of them singletons. V was shortened by 2 bases and J by 0 bases, with 22 bases between the two germline ends. The CDR3 extends over 19 amino acids. Germline V gene data show CDR1 as SGHVS and CDR2 as FNYEAQ. The TCR comes from a human patient who received an intestinal transplant, so some T cells may come from the graft donor. Sequencing was performed on PBMCs, taken 300 to 320 days after intestinal transplant. V gene TRBV7-6 combines with J gene TRBJ1-1, with D perhaps TRBD1 (5 bases). CDR3 loop: CASSLRVYRAGHLNTEAFF. The CDR3 DNA follows: TGTGCCAGCAGCTTAAGGGTGTACCGGGCAGGGCACCTGAACACTGAAGCTTTCTTT.